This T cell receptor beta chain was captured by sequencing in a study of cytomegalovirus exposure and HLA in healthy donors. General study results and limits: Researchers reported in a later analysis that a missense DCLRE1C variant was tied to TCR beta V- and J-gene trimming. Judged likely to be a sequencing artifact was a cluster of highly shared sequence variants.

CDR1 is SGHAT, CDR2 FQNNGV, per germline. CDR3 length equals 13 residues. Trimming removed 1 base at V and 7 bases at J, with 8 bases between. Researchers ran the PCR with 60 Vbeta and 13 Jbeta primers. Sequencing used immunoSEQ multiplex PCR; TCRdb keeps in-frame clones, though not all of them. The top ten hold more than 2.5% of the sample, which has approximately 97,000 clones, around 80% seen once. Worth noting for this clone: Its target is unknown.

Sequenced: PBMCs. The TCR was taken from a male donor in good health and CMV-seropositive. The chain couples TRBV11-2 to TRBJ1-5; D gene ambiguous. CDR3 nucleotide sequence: TGTGCCAGCAGCTTAGTTTCAGGCCAGCCCCAGCATTTT. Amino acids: CASSLVSGQPQHF.